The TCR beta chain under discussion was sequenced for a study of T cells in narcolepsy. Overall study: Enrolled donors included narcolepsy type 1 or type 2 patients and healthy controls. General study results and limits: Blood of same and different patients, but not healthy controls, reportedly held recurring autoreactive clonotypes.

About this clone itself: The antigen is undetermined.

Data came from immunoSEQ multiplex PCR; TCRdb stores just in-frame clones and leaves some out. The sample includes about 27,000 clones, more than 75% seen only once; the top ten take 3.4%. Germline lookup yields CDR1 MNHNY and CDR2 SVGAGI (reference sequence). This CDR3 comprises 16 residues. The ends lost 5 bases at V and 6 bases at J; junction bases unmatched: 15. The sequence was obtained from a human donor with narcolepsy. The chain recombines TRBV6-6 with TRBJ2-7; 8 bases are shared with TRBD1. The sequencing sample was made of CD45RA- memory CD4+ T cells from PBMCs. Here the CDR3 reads CASSPSRTGPLLEQYF. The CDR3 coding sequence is TGTGCCAGCAGTCCAAGCCGGACAGGGCCCTTGCTCGAGCAGTACTTC.